This T cell receptor beta chain was identified during a study of T cell responses to AZD1222 COVID-19 vaccine. This clone has just one count. Its antigen is not known. Study results and limitations: CD4 TCRs covered the whole spike, strongest at regions 160-218 and 743-854. The donor cohort was predominantly white British with a female majority, and clonal diversity may have been underestimated. Close to half of all spike-specific TCRs reportedly target regions of the variants that are unmutated.

Trimming cost V 4 bases and J 6 bases; bases outside gene matches: 5. CDR1 is SGDLS and CDR2 is YYNGEE in the germline V gene. The CDR3 is 14 amino acids. Assay: immunoSEQ multiplex PCR; the TCRdb copy retains only in-frame clones and omits some. The sample carries fewer than 150,000 clones, about 93% recorded once. This sequence was found in an adult in good health. Sequenced here: peripheral blood, sampled on day 0 of AZD1222 vaccination. The chain carries TRBV9 and TRBJ1-5, with 9 nucleotides matching TRBD1. DNA for the CDR3: TGTGCCAGCAGCCGGGACAGGGCGGTTCAGCCCCAGCATTTT. It translates to CASSRDRAVQPQHF.